This entry lists 5 T cell receptor beta chains sequenced from one sample in a study of T-cell memory formation after mild COVID-19. TCRdb called the 5' RACE reads again in MiXCR, with one record for every CDR3 protein. The table shows roughly 380,000 distinct CDR3 sequences, with over 25% occurring only once. The sequenced sample consisted of PBMCs or a T cell subset sorted from them (not recorded which). Receptor source: an adult woman who had mild COVID-19 (a few samples of this study predate the infection). Cell type and time point are not known.

This clonotype has more than one count but fewer than ten. DNA of the CDR3: TGTGCCAGCAGTGAAGGTTCAGGGGCCCATACCCAGTACTTC. Its translation is CASSEGSGAHTQYF. V is TRBV25-1 and J is TRBJ2-5, with D tentatively TRBD1 (6 bases). Germline lookup yields CDR1 MGHDK and CDR2 SYGVNS. The CDR3 consists of 14 residues. Deletions cut 2 bases from V and 8 bases from J, with 15 bases between.

The V call is TRBV7-9, the J call TRBJ1-2; a weak D match, TRBD1 (5 bases). The ends were cut back, 4 bases at V and 5 bases at J, with 8 bases in the middle. From germline, CDR1 is SEHNR and CDR2 FQNEAQ (reference sequence). This CDR3 is built from 12 residues. This CDR3 is CASSYQGYGYTF. CDR3 coding DNA: TGTGCCAGCAGCTACCAGGGATATGGCTACACCTTC.

The chain is built from TRBV12-3 or TRBV12-4 and TRBJ2-1; 7 bases map to TRBD2. The CDR3 has 15 residues. V dropped 7 bases and J dropped 9; count of bases not matched to a gene: 15. The CDR3 bases are TGTGCCAGCACCCGACAAGGGAGGGGTACATCTGAGCAGTTCTTC. It is translated as CASTRQGRGTSEQFF.

The chain links TRBV5-1 to TRBJ2-1; a weak D match, TRBD1 (6 bases). CDR3 length: 13 amino acids. CDR1 is SGHRS and CDR2 is YFSETQ in the germline V gene. Trimming pared 6 bases from V and 5 bases from J, leaving 12 bases between. The CDR3 protein is CASKGGYDNEQFF. CDR3 DNA sequence: TGCGCCAGCAAAGGGGGATACGACAATGAGCAGTTCTTC.

The V call is TRBV29-1, the J call TRBJ1-2, with a weak D call TRBD1 (5 bases). This CDR3 spans 12 amino acids. Germline CDR1 reads SQVTM; CDR2 reads ANQGSEA. Trimming removed 4 bases at V and 6 bases at J, with 12 bases between. The CDR3 region has the DNA TGCAGCGTTGCGACAGCACAGGATGGCTACACCTTC. It is translated as CSVATAQDGYTF. The full variable domain, with the rest looked up from reference TRBV29-1 and TRBJ1-2, is SAVISQKPSRDICQRGTSLTIQCQVDSQVTMMFWYRQQPGQSLTLIATANQGSEATYESGFVIDKFPISRPNLTFSTLTVSNMSPEDSSIYLCSVATAQDGYTFGSGTRLTVV.